These T cell receptor beta chains were read from a single sample in a study of CD8 T cells in Susac syndrome. TCRdb ran MiXCR on the immunoSEQ multiplex PCR reads and lists one entry per CDR3 protein. The sample records 150,000 to 200,000 distinct CDR3 sequences, more than 95% being singletons. The sequenced sample was CD4+ T cells from PBMCs. The receptors come from a human donor with Susac syndrome. The CDR3 runs from the conserved cysteine through the conserved F or W. D genes are given only for firm matches. Some rows mark clone size as missing; the rest say once, few, many or name a class of expanded clone.

j_call: TRBJ2-1; clone_size: NA; d_call: NA; v_call: TRBV4-2; cdr3_aa: CASSQDRDIEQFF; cdr3_nt: TGTGCCAGCAGCCAAGACCGGGACATTGAGCAGTTCTTC
j_call: TRBJ1-2; clone_size: NA; d_call: NA; v_call: TRBV27; cdr3_aa: CASSFQGSYGYTF; cdr3_nt: TGTGCCAGCAGTTTCCAGGGGTCTTATGGCTACACCTTC
j_call: TRBJ2-7; clone_size: NA; d_call: TRBD2; v_call: TRBV6-2/TRBV6-3; cdr3_aa: CASSFDPTSGTYEQYF; cdr3_nt: TGTGCCAGCAGTTTCGACCCGACTAGCGGGACCTACGAGCAGTACTTC
j_call: TRBJ2-7; clone_size: NA; d_call: NA; v_call: TRBV30; cdr3_aa: CAWSLPPAPYEQYF; cdr3_nt: TGTGCCTGGAGCCTCCCCCCGGCCCCATACGAGCAGTACTTC
j_call: TRBJ1-5; clone_size: NA; d_call: NA; v_call: TRBV20-1; cdr3_aa: CSASVPAGQPQHF; cdr3_nt: TGCAGTGCTAGCGTACCGGCGGGCCAGCCCCAGCATTTT
j_call: TRBJ2-7; clone_size: NA; d_call: NA; v_call: TRBV6-5; cdr3_aa: CASRSGHEQYF; cdr3_nt: TGTGCCAGCAGGAGCGGTCACGAGCAGTACTTC
j_call: TRBJ2-1; clone_size: NA; d_call: NA; v_call: TRBV20-1; cdr3_aa: CSARATNDRLLYNEQFF; cdr3_nt: TGCAGTGCTAGAGCCACAAACGACAGGTTACTCTACAATGAGCAGTTCTTC
j_call: TRBJ2-5; clone_size: NA; d_call: NA; v_call: TRBV20-1; cdr3_aa: CSAGQSEETQYF; cdr3_nt: TGCAGTGCCGGACAGTCGGAGGAGACCCAGTACTTC
j_call: TRBJ2-2; clone_size: once; d_call: NA; v_call: TRBV10-3; cdr3_aa: CAISRRQTNTGELFF; cdr3_nt: TGTGCCATCAGTCGGCGACAGACGAACACCGGGGAGCTGTTTTTT
j_call: TRBJ1-2; clone_size: NA; d_call: NA; v_call: TRBV4-3; cdr3_aa: CASSHGPGGPYGYTF; cdr3_nt: TGCGCCAGCAGCCATGGCCCGGGAGGACCCTATGGCTACACCTTC
j_call: TRBJ2-3; clone_size: NA; d_call: NA; v_call: TRBV20-1; cdr3_aa: CSARSYLRGTDTQYF; cdr3_nt: TGCAGTGCTAGATCCTATCTTAGGGGCACAGATACGCAGTATTTT
j_call: TRBJ1-2; clone_size: NA; d_call: NA; v_call: TRBV2; cdr3_aa: CASSEEGISGYTF; cdr3_nt: TGTGCCAGCAGTGAAGAGGGGATTAGCGGCTACACCTTC